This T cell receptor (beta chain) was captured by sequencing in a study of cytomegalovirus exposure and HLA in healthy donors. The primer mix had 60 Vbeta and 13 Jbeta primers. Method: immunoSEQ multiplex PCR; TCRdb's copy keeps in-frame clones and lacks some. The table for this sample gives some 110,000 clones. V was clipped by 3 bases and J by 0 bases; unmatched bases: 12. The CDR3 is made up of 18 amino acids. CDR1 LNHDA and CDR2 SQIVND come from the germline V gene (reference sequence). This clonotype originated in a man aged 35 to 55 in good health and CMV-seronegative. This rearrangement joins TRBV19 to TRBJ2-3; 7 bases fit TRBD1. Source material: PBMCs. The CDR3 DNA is TGTGCCAGTAGTATTTCCCTATTTGGGGACAGAAGCACAGATACGCAGTATTTT. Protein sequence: CASSISLFGDRSTDTQYF.